Listed here are 6 T cell receptor beta chains from one sample, sequenced in a study of T cell responses to AZD1222 COVID-19 vaccine (TCRdb year 2021). The meaning of the sample's time point label: about 28 days (+/-7) after the second vaccine dose. This specimen's treatment or condition label, per the study, means: meningococcal conjugate vaccine given as trial control. Library preparation was by the immunoSEQ multiplex PCR assay. TCRdb took this table from immuneACCESS and kept in-frame rearrangements with V and J called. Such tables lack part of the clones; where checked against another copy, unresolved V genes explain under half of the gap, and the rest is unexplained. The sample records some 150,000 clones, approximately 90% of which are singletons. The ten largest clones capture about 4.3% of the sample. Sequences were derived from peripheral blood, sampled 28 days after the second dose of the MenACWY control vaccine. These receptors all come from an adult who received the MenACWY meningococcal vaccine as a control.

This clone was seen only once. The chain links TRBV18 to TRBJ2-7; D is unresolved. The CDR3 spans 14 residues. Per the germline V gene, CDR1 is KGHSH and CDR2 is LQKENI. Trimming shortened V by 3 bases and J by 6 bases, and 15 bases separated the two germline ends. In nucleotides, the CDR3 is TGTGCCAGCTCACCGTTGGACCCTGCTGGCGAGCAGTACTTC. Its translation is CASSPLDPAGEQYF.

The rearrangement links TRBV9 to TRBJ2-3, with 8 bases aligning to TRBD2. V was pared by 2 bases and J by 3 bases, with 5 bases of the junction left unmatched. This CDR3 contains 15 residues. Germline CDR1 and CDR2: SGDLS and YYNGEE. CDR3 in DNA: TGTGCCAGCAGCGTTCTAGCGGGTACGACAGATACGCAGTATTTT. Its protein is CASSVLAGTTDTQYF.

The genes are TRBV7-9 and TRBJ1-5, with unresolved D. This CDR3 spans 13 amino acids. The germline gives CDR1 SEHNR, CDR2 FQNEAQ (reference sequence). With 1 base removed from V and 5 bases from J, the gap between germline ends came to 6 bases. This chain's CDR3 is CASSLETDQPQHF. CDR3 coding DNA: TGTGCCAGCAGCTTAGAAACGGATCAGCCCCAGCATTTT.

V and J are TRBV4-3 and TRBJ2-1; TRBD2 aligns across 9 bases. The CDR3 contains 15 residues. Germline assignment: CDR1 LGHNA and CDR2 YSLEER. The V and J ends lost 4 bases and 0 bases, in that order; junction bases with no gene match: 1. CDR3 residues: CASSLAGASYNEQFF. In DNA form, the CDR3 reads TGCGCCAGCAGCCTAGCGGGAGCCTCCTACAATGAGCAGTTCTTC.

The CDR3 sequence is CASELSPDTEAFF. The DNA of the CDR3 is TGTGCCAGCGAACTATCTCCAGACACTGAAGCTTTCTTT. The V gene is TRBV2, the J gene TRBJ1-1; D gene unclear. The CDR3 consists of 13 residues. Per germline, CDR1 SNHLY and CDR2 FYNNEI. V lost 8 bases and J lost 3, with 13 bases in between.

The V gene is TRBV4-2, the J gene TRBJ2-1; D assignment may be TRBD1 or TRBD2 (5 bases each). The CDR3 contains 16 residues. Germline V gene sequence: CDR1 LGHNA, CDR2 YNFKEQ. With 7 bases removed from V and 5 bases from J, the gap between germline ends came to 21 bases. This chain's CDR3 is CASTLEVSWGNNEQFF. The CDR3 DNA follows: TGTGCCAGCACGTTGGAAGTCAGTTGGGGGAACAATGAGCAGTTCTTC.